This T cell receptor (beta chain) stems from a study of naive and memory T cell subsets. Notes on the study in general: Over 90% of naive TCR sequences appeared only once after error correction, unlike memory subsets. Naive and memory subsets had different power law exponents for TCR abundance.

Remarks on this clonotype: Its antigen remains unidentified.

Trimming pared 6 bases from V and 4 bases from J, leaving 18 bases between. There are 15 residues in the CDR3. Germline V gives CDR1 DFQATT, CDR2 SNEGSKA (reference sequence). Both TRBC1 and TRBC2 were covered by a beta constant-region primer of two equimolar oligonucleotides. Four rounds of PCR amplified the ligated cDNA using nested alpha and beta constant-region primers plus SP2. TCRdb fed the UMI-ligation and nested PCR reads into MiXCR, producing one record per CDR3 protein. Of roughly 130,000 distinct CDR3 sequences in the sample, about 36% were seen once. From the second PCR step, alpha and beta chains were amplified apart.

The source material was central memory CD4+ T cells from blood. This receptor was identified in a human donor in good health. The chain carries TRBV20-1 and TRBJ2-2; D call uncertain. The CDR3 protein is CSATDAGSGTGELFF. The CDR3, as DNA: TGCAGTGCCACTGACGCAGGATCGGGCACCGGGGAGCTGTTTTTT.